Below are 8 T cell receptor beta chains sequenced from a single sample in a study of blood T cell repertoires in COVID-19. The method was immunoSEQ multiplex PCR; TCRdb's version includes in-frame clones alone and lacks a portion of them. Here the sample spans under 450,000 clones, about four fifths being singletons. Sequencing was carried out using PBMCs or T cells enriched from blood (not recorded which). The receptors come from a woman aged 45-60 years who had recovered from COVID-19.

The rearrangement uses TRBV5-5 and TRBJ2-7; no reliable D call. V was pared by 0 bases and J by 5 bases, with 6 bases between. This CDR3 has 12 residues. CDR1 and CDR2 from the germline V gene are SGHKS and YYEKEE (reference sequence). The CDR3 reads CASSLGRNEQYF. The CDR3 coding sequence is TGTGCCAGCAGCTTGGGCAGAAACGAGCAGTACTTC.

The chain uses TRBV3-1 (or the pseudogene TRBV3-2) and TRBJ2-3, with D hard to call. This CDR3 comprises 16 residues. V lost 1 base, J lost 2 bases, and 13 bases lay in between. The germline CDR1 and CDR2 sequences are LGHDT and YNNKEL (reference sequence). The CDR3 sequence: CASSQVRSEVTDTQYF. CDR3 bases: TGTGCCAGCAGCCAAGTAAGGAGCGAGGTCACAGATACGCAGTATTTT.

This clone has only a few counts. The CDR3 loop reads CASSPPSGTSLNEQFF. The CDR3 coding sequence is TGCGCCAGCAGCCCCCCTTCCGGGACTAGCTTGAATGAGCAGTTCTTC. The gene calls are TRBV5-1 and TRBJ2-1; TRBD2 aligns across 9 bases. The CDR3 is 16 residues long. With 4 bases clipped from V and 7 bases from J, the junction kept 12 bases outside the gene matches. Germline CDR1 is SGHRS and CDR2 is YFSETQ.

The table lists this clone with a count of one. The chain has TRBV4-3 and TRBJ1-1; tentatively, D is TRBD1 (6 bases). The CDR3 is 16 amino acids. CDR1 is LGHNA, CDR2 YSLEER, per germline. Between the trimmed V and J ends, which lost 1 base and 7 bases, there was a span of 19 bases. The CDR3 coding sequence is TGCGCCAGCAGCCAAGCGGGGATCGGGGGGCGGTATGAAGCTTTCTTT. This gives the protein CASSQAGIGGRYEAFF.

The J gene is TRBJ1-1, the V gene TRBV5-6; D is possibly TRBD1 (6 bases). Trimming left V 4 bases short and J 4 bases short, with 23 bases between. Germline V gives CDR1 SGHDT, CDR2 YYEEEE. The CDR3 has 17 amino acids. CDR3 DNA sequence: TGTGCCAGCAGCCTAAGACCGACAGGATGGGCTAGCACTGAAGCTTTCTTT. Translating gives CASSLRPTGWASTEAFF.

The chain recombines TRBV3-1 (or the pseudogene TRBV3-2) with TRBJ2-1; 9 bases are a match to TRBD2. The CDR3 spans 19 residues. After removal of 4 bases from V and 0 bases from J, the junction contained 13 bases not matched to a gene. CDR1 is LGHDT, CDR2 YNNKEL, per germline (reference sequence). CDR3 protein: CASSLTWLAGSSSYNEQFF. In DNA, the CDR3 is TGTGCCAGCAGCCTCACCTGGCTAGCGGGATCCAGCTCCTACAATGAGCAGTTCTTC.

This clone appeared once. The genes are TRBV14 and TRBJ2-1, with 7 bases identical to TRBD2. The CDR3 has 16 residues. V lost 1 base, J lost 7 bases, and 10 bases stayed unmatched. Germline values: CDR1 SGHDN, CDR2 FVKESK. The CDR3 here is CASSQVAGVGRNEQFF. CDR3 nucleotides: TGTGCCAGCAGCCAAGTGGCGGGAGTGGGACGGAATGAGCAGTTCTTC.

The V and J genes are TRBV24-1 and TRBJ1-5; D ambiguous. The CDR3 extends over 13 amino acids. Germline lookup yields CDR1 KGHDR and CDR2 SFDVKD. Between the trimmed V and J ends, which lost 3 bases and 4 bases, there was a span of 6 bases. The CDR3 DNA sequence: TGTGCCACCAGTGATGGCAGAAATCAGCCCCAGCATTTT. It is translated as CATSDGRNQPQHF.